This T cell receptor (beta chain) was sequenced in a study of cytomegalovirus exposure and HLA in healthy donors. Researchers ran the PCR with 60 Vbeta and 13 Jbeta primers. The protocol was immunoSEQ multiplex PCR, while the TCRdb copy is restricted to in-frame clones and leaves out a portion. The sample has over 150,000 clones, roughly 79% seen once; the top ten hold about 13%. The germline V gene encodes CDR1 SQVTM and CDR2 ANQGSEA. V was trimmed by 7 bases and J by 5 bases, leaving 20 bases between them. This CDR3 is 14 amino acids long. The origin of this receptor is a woman in her forties or fifties in good health and CMV-seronegative. This sequence joins TRBV29-1 and TRBJ2-5, with D maybe TRBD1 (6 bases). The sample was PBMCs. CDR3 sequence: CSDTSGQPGETQYF. The DNA of the CDR3 is TGCAGCGATACTTCAGGACAGCCGGGGGAGACCCAGTACTTC.